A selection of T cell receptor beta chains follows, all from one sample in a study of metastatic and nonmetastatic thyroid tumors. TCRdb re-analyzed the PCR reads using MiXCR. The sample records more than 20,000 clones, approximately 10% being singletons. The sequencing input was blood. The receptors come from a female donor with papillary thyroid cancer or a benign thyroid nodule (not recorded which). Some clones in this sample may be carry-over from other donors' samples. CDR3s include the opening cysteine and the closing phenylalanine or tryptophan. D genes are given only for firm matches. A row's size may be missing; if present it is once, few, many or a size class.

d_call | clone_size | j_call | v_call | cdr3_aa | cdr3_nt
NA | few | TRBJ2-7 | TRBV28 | CASRRRRAGAYEQYF | TGTGCCAGCAGGAGACGAAGGGCAGGTGCCTACGAGCAGTACTTC
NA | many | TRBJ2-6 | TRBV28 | CASSLYGGANVLTF | TGTGCCAGCAGTTTATATGGTGGGGCCAACGTCCTGACTTTC
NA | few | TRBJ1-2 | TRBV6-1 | CASLGPNCGYNF | TGTGCCAGCCTGGGACCGAACTGTGGCTACAACTTC
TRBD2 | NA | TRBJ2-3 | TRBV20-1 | CSALATSGTDTQYF | TGCAGTGCCCTTGCTACTAGCGGGACAGATACGCAGTATTTT
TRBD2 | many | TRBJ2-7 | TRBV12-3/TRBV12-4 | CASSLLAGEGIYEQYF | TGTGCCAGCAGTTTACTAGCGGGAGAGGGTATCTACGAGCAGTACTTC
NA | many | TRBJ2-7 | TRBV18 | CASSPPGGNPYEQYF | TGTGCCAGCTCACCACCGGGCGGGAACCCCTACGAGCAGTACTTC
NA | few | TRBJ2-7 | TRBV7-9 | CASSLEGLGEQYF | TGTGCCAGCAGCCTAGAGGGGTTAGGGGAGCAGTACTTC
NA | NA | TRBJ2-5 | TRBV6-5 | CASSYYVGDTQYF | TGTGCCAGCAGTTATTATGTTGGAGATACCCAGTACTTC
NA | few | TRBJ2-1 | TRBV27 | CASSPARAPYNEQFF | TGTGCCAGCAGTCCGGCGCGAGCCCCATACAATGAGCAGTTCTTC
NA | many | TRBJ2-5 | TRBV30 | CAWRILAGTQETQYF | TGTGCCTGGAGGATTTTGGCAGGGACCCAAGAGACCCAGTACTTC
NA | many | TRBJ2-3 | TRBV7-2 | CASSFSYAGTDTQYF | TGTGCCAGCAGCTTTTCCTACGCCGGCACAGATACGCAGTATTTT
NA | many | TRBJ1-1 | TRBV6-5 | CASSYESGAPNTEAFF | TGTGCCAGCAGTTACGAGTCAGGGGCTCCGAACACTGAAGCTTTCTTT
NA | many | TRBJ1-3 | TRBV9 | CASSVGGTGNTIYF | TGTGCCAGCAGCGTTGGGGGGACTGGAAACACCATATATTTT
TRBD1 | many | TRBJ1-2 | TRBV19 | CASSWGQNYGYTF | TGTGCCAGTAGCTGGGGACAGAACTATGGCTACACCTTC
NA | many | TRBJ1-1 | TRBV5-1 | CASSLSAMNTEAFF | TGCGCCAGCAGCTTGTCAGCCATGAACACTGAAGCTTTCTTT
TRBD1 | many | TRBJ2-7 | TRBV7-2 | CASSLDRGTYEQYF | TGTGCCAGCAGCTTAGACAGGGGCACCTACGAGCAGTACTTC
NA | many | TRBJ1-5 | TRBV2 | CASSDGGRQADSNQPQHF | TGTGCCAGCAGTGATGGGGGTCGACAGGCCGATAGCAATCAGCCCCAGCATTTT
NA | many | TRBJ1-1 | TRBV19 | CATEPSANTEAFF | TGTGCCACCGAGCCATCAGCGAACACTGAAGCTTTCTTT
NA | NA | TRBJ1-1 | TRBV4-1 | CASSRFPAQLGGNTEAFF | TGCGCCAGCAGCCGCTTCCCAGCCCAACTTGGGGGGAACACTGAAGCTTTCTTT
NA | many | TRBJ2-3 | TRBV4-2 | CASSQEPAGILDTQYF | TGTGCCAGCAGCCAAGAACCTGCGGGAATTTTAGATACGCAGTATTTT
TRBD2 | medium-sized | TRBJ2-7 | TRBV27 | CASSILAGGLRDEQYF | TGTGCCAGCAGCATACTAGCGGGAGGGCTGAGAGACGAGCAGTACTTC
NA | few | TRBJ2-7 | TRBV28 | CAIYREHSYEQYF | TGTGCCATATATCGGGAGCACAGCTACGAGCAGTACTTC
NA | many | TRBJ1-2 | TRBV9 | CASSRDSSNYGYTF | TGTGCCAGCAGTCGAGACAGTTCTAACTATGGCTACACCTTC
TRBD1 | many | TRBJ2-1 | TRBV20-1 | CSASGDRGLHEQFF | TGCAGTGCTAGCGGAGACAGGGGTCTACATGAGCAGTTCTTC